Listed here is a single T cell receptor beta chain. The source of the sample is a study of OX40 agonist ivuxolimab in advanced cancers. TCRdb keeps only in-frame clones here, not all; method: immunoSEQ multiplex PCR. Among roughly 51,000 clones listed, 75% to 90% were seen once. This CDR3 is built from 13 residues. Germline V gene sequence: CDR1 SGHKS, CDR2 YYEKEE (reference sequence). V was cut by 4 bases and J by 3 bases, with 10 bases left in between. Sequenced here: CD4+ or CD8+ T cells sorted from blood, sampled in a trial of the OX40 agonist ivuxolimab. The rearrangement uses TRBV5-5 and TRBJ2-5; D may be TRBD1 (6 bases). This clonotype was obtained from an adult with an advanced solid tumor such as melanoma, head and neck, liver or kidney cancer. CDR3 coding DNA: TGTGCCAGCAGCAGGGGGAGTAAAGAGACCCAGTACTTC. Translation gives CASSRGSKETQYF. The complete variable domain, with remaining parts taken from reference TRBV5-5 and TRBJ2-5, reads DAGVTQSPTHLIKTRGQQVTLRCSPISGHKSVSWYQQVLGQGPQFIFQYYEKEERGRGNFPDRFSARQFPNYSSELNVNALLLGDSALYLCASSRGSKETQYFGPGTRLLVL.